This T cell receptor (beta chain) was sequenced for a study of molecular identifiers for immune sequencing clone quantification. General study points: Single-cell amounts of spiked Jurkat TCR RNA were reportedly detectable among roughly 1 million naive cells.

The CDR3 is made up of 15 amino acids. Comments on this clonotype: The antigen is unknown.

Library preparation followed earlier protocols using designated TCR primers. TCRdb reprocessed the PCR reads with MiXCR, giving one entry per CDR3 protein. Of about 510,000 distinct CDR3 sequences in the sample, around 21% are singletons; the top ten hold 0.7% to 0.95%. The chain combines TRBV3-2 with TRBJ2-3. TRBV3-2 is designated a pseudogene. The clonotype was recovered from a human donor in good health. Some libraries in this study had Jurkat cell RNA spiked in. The sample was naive CD8+ T cells from blood, with Jurkat cell RNA spiked in. Subset denoted: FACS-sorted CD8+CD4-CCR7+CD45RA+ naive T cells. For the CDR3, the DNA is TGTGCCAGCAGCCAAGATCTTCTAACAAAAGATACGCAGTATTTT. Encoded protein: CASSQDLLTKDTQYF.